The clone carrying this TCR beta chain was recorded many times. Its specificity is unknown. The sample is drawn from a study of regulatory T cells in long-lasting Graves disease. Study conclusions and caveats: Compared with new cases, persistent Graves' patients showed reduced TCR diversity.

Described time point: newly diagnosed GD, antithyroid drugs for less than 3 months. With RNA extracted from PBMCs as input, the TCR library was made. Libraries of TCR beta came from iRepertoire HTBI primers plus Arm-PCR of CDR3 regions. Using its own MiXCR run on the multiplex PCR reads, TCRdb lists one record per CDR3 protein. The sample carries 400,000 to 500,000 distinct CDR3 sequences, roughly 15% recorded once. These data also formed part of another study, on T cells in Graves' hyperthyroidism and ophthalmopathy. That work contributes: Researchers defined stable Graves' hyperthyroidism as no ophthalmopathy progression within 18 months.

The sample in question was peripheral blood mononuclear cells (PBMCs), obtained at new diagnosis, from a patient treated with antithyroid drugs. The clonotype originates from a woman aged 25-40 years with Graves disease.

This chain's CDR3 is CASSLAPRVEQFF. Here the CDR3 DNA reads TGTGCCAGCAGCCTAGCCCCAAGAGTTGAGCAGTTCTTC. V is TRBV13 and J is TRBJ2-1, with a weak D call TRBD2 (5 bases). Germline CDR1 and CDR2: PRHDT and FYEKMQ (reference sequence). This CDR3 contains 13 residues. Trimming pared 5 bases from V and 9 bases from J, leaving 14 bases between. The whole variable domain, filled in from reference TRBV13 and TRBJ2-1, reads AAGVIQSPRHLIKEKRETATLKCYPIPRHDTVYWYQQGPGQDPQFLISFYEKMQSDKGSIPDRFSAQQFSDYHSELNMSSLELGDSALYFCASSLAPRVEQFFGPGTRLTVL.